This T cell receptor (beta chain) was recorded in a study of beta chain features in type 1 diabetes. General study points: In comparison with healthy donors, patients had naive, central memory and Treg TCRB repertoires that appeared more similar. Moderate but significant shortening of TCRB CDR3s was recorded in all four CD4+ subsets from Type 1 diabetes patients.

This clone has more than one count but fewer than ten. Its antigen is not known. Of the isolated RNA, all was reverse transcribed, and so the sequenced material was expressed TCRB transcripts. This table comes from immunoSEQ multiplex PCR, and its TCRdb copy is limited to in-frame clones, with some not included. The sample lists roughly 500,000 clones; over 9.5% were seen once. One heparinised blood draw averaging around 120 mL was given by each donor. Each of the CD4+ naive, central memory, regulatory and stem cell-like memory populations was sorted via CD45RO/CCR7/CD25/CD127/CD95/CD27. The receptor comes from a woman between 18 and 29 years old in good health. The sample taken for sequencing was naive CD4+ T cells from blood.

The CDR3 DNA reads as TGTGCCAGCAGCTGGATTCGGACAGAGCCTCGCGAGCAGTACTTC. Encoded protein: CASSWIRTEPREQYF. The rearrangement uses TRBV5-6 and TRBJ2-7; tentative D call: TRBD1 (6 bases). From germline, CDR1 is SGHDT and CDR2 YYEEEE. The ends were cut back, 3 bases at V and 6 bases at J, with 19 bases in the middle. The CDR3 is made up of 15 amino acids.